This T cell receptor beta chain was obtained from a study of response to subunit inactivated influenza vaccine. Study observations and caveats: The study's authors posited that every seasonal influenza vaccination enlists few new T cells.

Germline values: CDR1 SQVTM, CDR2 ANQGSEA. The CDR3 is 13 amino acids. Trimming left V 6 bases short and J 1 base short, with 10 bases between. With regard to this clonotype: The antigen is undetermined.

Each CDR3 protein gets one entry after TCRdb re-called the RT-PCR reads with MiXCR. Of about 650,000 distinct CDR3 sequences listed, approximately 14% were seen once; the top ten hold roughly 10%. The chain recombines TRBV29-1 with TRBJ1-3, with D hard to call. This material consisted of PBMCs from blood, taken 11 to 12 days after vaccination. The TCR originated in a man over 45 who received an inactivated influenza vaccine. CDR3 amino acids: CSVAVGSGNTIYF. CDR3 sequence (DNA): TGCAGCGTCGCAGTGGGTTCTGGAAACACCATATATTTT.